This T cell receptor (beta chain) is drawn from a study of blood T cells in healthy people across ages. Study conclusions and caveats: No one knew whether donors had CMV, which possibly confounded expanded clonotype changes. PBMC samples, being unsorted, prevented any conclusive comparison of naive and antigen-experienced cells. Percentage of naive T cells showed a strong correlation with TCR beta diversity.

Details on this clonotype: Its cognate antigen is unknown.

Then a second PCR, running about 7 to 11 cycles, was carried out with a sample-barcoded 5' primer and a J-beta primer mix. One entry per CDR3 protein results from TCRdb running MiXCR on the 5' RACE reads. Here the sample spans roughly 1.5 million distinct CDR3 sequences, 35% to 45% being singletons. This CDR3 has 13 residues. CDR1 MNHEY and CDR2 SVGAGI come from the germline V gene. Losses at the gene ends were 10 bases for V and 6 bases for J; bases not matched to a gene: 10. Sequenced material: blood. The chain combines TRBV6-5 with TRBJ1-1; the match to TRBD1 covers 8 bases. This clonotype was sampled from a woman aged 18-35 years in good health. The CDR3 DNA reads TGTGCCACCCGAGGACAGGGAGTGGCTGAAGCTTTCTTT. This encodes CATRGQGVAEAFF.